This TCR beta chain was identified in a study of neurological immune-mediated disorders. This clonotype occurred many times. TCRdb reanalysed the 5' RACE reads using MiXCR and keeps one entry per CDR3 protein. The sample includes approximately 19,000 distinct CDR3 sequences, about 15% of them seen just once. The sequence derives from a female donor with HTLV-1-associated myelopathy (HAM/TSP). Material for sequencing was PBMCs.

As DNA, the CDR3 is TGCAGTGCTAGCGGGAGCTCCTACAATGAGCAGTTCTTC. The encoded protein is CSASGSSYNEQFF. The chain employs TRBV20-1 and TRBJ2-1, with D possibly TRBD2 on 6 matching bases. Trimming took 3 bases from V and 0 from J, leaving 6 bases between them. CDR3 length equals 13 residues. Per the germline V gene, CDR1 is DFQATT and CDR2 is SNEGSKA (reference sequence).